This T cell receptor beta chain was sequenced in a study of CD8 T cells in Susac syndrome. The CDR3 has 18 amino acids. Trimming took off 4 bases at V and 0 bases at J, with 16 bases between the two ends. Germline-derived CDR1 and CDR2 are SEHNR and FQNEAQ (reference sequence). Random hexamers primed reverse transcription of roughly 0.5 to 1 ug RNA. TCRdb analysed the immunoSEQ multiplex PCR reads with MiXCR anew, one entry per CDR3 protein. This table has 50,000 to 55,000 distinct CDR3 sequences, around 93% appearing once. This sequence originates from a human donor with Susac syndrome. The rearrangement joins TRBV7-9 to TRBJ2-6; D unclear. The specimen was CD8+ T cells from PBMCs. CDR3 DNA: TGTGCCAGCAGCTCTTCCACCACCGGCCCCTCTGGGGCCAACGTCCTGACTTTC. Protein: CASSSSTTGPSGANVLTF.